This T cell receptor beta chain was captured by sequencing in a study of cytomegalovirus exposure and HLA in healthy donors. Amplification used 60 Vbeta primers and 13 Jbeta primers. The data were produced by immunoSEQ multiplex PCR, yet TCRdb's version contains in-frame clones alone and is incomplete. The sample shows roughly 230,000 clones, approximately 84% of them seen only once. The CDR3 spans 14 residues. Trimming left V 1 base short and J 8 bases short, with 14 bases between. Germline CDR1 is SGHTA and CDR2 is FQGTGA. The chain employs TRBV7-3 and TRBJ1-2; maybe TRBD1 (6 bases). The sample was PBMCs. This clonotype was sampled from a girl aged 2-9 years in good health and CMV-seronegative. The CDR3 DNA reads TGTGCCAGCAGCTTAAAGGCAGGGGAGGGCGGCTACACCTTC. Residues: CASSLKAGEGGYTF.